This T cell receptor beta chain was sequenced during a study of cytomegalovirus exposure and HLA in healthy donors. Both 60 Vbeta primers and 13 Jbeta primers went into the PCR. The protocol was immunoSEQ multiplex PCR, while the TCRdb copy is restricted to in-frame clones and leaves out a portion. The data show roughly 150,000 clones, around 80% seen once. Trimming removed 4 bases from V and 1 base from J; junction bases left unmatched: 16. In germline, CDR1 is MNHNS, CDR2 SASEGT. The CDR3 spans 19 residues. Study findings and constraints: Later on, a genetic analysis was performed. It linked a missense variant in DCLRE1C with V- and J-gene trimming of TCR beta.

About this clone: Its antigen is unidentified.

Source material: PBMCs. The TCR was taken from a woman in her thirties or forties in good health and CMV-seronegative. The chain has TRBV6-1 and TRBJ2-3, with TRBD2 matching 8 bases. CDR3 in DNA: TGTGCCAGCAGTGCACTAGCGGCTGGGAACACCTTACGCACAGATACGCAGTATTTT. Amino acid sequence: CASSALAAGNTLRTDTQYF.